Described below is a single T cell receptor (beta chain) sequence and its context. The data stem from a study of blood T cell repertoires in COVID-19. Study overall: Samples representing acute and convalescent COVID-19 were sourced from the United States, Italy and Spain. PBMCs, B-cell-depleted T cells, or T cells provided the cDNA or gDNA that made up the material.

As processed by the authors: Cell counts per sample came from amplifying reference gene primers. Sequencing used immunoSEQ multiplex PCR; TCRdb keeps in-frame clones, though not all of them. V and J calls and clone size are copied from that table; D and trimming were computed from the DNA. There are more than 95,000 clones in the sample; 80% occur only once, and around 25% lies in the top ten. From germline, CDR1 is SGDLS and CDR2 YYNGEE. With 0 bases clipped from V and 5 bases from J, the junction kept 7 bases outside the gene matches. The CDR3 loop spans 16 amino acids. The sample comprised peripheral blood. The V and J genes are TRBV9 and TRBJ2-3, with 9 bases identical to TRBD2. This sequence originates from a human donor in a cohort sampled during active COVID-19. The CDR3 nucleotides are TGTGCCAGCAGCGTAGCACTAGCGGGTTCTGTAGATACGCAGTATTTT. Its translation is CASSVALAGSVDTQYF. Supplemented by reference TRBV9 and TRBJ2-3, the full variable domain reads DSGVTQTPKHLITATGQRVTLRCSPRSGDLSVYWYQQSLDQGLQFLIQYYNGEERAKGNILERFSAQQFPDLHSELNLSSLELGDSALYFCASSVALAGSVDTQYFGPGTRLTVL.